This T cell receptor beta chain is drawn from a study of CD8 T cells in ankylosing spondylitis. Findings and caveats of the study: Disease-linked clones had a CD8+ phenotype and relatively low frequency in peripheral blood. Ankylosing spondylitis blood appeared to carry a characteristic TCR beta motif of roughly eight highly homologous variants. A number of the motif variants had already been described in reactive arthritis synovial fluid and blood.

As regards this clonotype: Its antigen is unidentified.

V lost 5 bases and J lost 2, with 9 bases in between. This CDR3 is 13 amino acids long. Germline V gene lookup returns CDR1 SGHTA and CDR2 FQGNSA. MiXCR, applied by TCRdb to the 5' RACE reads, yields one record per CDR3 protein. The table has approximately 540,000 distinct CDR3 sequences, more than 9.5% seen once; the top ten hold 6.5% to 7%. J is TRBJ1-2 and V is TRBV7-2; D remains ambiguous. The material sequenced was blood, either unsorted or a sorted T cell fraction (not recorded which). This receptor was taken from a male donor with ankylosing spondylitis. As DNA, the CDR3 is TGTGCCAGCAGCACCAGCGTGAACTATGGCTACACCTTC. It yields the protein CASSTSVNYGYTF.